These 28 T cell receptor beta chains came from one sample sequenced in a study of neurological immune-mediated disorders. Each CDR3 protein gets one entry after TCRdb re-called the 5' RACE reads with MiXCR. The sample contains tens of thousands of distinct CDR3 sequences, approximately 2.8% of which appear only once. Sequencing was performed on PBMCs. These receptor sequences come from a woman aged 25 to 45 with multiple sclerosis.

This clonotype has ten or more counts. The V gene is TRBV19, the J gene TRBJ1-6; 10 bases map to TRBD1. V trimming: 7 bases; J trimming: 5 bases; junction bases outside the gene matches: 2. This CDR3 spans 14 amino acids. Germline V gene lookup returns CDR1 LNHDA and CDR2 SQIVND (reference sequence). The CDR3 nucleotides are TGTGCCAGTACCGGGACAGGGGATAATTCACCCCTCCACTTT. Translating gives CASTGTGDNSPLHF.

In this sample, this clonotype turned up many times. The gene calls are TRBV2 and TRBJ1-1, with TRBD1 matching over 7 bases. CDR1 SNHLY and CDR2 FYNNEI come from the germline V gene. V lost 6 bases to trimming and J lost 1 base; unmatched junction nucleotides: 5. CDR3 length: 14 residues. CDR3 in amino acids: CASRLGQRNTEAFF. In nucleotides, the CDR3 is TGTGCCAGCAGGTTGGGACAGAGGAACACTGAAGCTTTCTTT.

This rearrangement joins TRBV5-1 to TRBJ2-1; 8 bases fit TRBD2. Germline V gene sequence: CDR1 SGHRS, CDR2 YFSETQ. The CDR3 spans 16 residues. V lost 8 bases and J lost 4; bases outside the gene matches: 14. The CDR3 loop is CASNKLSGSVYNEQFF. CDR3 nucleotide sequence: TGCGCCAGTAATAAATTGAGCGGGAGCGTTTACAATGAGCAGTTCTTC.

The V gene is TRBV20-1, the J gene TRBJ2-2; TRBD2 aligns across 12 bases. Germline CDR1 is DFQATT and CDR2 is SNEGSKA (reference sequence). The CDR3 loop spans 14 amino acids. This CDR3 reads CSVPGLAGPGELFF. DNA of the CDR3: TGCAGCGTTCCGGGACTAGCGGGTCCCGGGGAGCTGTTTTTT.

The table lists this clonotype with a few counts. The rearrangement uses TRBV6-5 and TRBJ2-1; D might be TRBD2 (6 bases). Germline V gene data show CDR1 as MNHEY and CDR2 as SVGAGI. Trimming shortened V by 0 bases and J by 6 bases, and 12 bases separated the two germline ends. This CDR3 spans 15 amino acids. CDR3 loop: CASSYSTRSGNEQFF. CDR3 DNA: TGTGCCAGCAGTTACTCGACTAGGTCGGGCAATGAGCAGTTCTTC.

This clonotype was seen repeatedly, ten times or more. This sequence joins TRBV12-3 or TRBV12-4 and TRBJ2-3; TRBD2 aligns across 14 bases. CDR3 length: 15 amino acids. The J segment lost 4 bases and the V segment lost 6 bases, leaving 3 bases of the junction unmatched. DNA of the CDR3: TGTGCCAGCAGCGGACTAGCGGGGGGCGCAGATACGCAGTATTTT. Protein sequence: CASSGLAGGADTQYF.

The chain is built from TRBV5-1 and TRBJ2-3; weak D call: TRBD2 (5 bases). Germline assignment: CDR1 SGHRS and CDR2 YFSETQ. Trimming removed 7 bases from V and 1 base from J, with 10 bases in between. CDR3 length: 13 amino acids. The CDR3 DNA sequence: TGCGCCAGCTCGTCCGGGGGCACAGATACGCAGTATTTT. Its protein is CASSSGGTDTQYF.

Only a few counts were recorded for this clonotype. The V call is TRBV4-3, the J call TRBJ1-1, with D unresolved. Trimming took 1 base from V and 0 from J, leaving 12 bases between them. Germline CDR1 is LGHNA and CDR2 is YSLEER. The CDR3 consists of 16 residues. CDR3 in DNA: TGCGCCAGCAGCCAAGGTTCTTCCTTCATGAACACTGAAGCTTTCTTT. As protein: CASSQGSSFMNTEAFF.

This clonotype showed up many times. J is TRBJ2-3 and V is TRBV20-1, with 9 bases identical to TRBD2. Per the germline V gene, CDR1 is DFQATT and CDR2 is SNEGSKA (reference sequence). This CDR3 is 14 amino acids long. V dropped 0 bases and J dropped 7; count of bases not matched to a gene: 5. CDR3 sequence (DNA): TGCAGTGCTAGAGAATTTCTAGCGGGAAATACGCAGTATTTT. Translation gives CSAREFLAGNTQYF.

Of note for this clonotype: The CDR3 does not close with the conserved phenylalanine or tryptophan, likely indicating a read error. The CDR3 region has the DNA TGCAGCGTTACACAGGGTTCTGAAGCTTTCTGT. It encodes CSVTQGSEAFC. The V call is TRBV29-1, the J call TRBJ1-1; D possibly corresponds to TRBD1 (6 bases). This CDR3 spans 11 amino acids. Germline values: CDR1 SQVTM, CDR2 ANQGSEA. Between the trimmed V and J ends, which lost 5 bases and 6 bases, there was a span of 10 bases.

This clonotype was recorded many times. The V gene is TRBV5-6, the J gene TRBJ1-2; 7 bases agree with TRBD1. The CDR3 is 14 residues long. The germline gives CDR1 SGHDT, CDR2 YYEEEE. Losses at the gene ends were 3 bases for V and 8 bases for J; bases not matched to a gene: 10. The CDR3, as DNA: TGTGCCAGCAGCTCTTTCGACAGGGAAGCAGGCTACACCTTC. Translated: CASSSFDREAGYTF.

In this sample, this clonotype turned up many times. This CDR3 reads CASSLEGGPGSEAFF. The DNA of the CDR3 is TGCGCCAGCAGCTTGGAAGGGGGCCCTGGTTCTGAAGCTTTCTTT. The rearrangement uses TRBV5-1 and TRBJ1-1; 7 bases map to TRBD1. Germline loops: CDR1 SGHRS, CDR2 YFSETQ. CDR3 length equals 15 residues. V trimming: 0 bases; J trimming: 6 bases; junction bases outside the gene matches: 8.

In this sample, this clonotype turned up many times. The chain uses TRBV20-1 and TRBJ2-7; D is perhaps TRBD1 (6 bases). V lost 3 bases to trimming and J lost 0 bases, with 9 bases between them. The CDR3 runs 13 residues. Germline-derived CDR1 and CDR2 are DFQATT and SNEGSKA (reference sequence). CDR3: CSARTDSSYEQYF. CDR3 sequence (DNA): TGCAGTGCTAGGACGGACAGCTCCTACGAGCAGTACTTC.

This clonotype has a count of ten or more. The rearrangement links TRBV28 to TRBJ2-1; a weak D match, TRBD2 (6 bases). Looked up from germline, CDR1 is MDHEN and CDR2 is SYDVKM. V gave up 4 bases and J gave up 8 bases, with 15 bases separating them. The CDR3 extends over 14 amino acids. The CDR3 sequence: CASSYQTRRDEQFF. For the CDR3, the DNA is TGTGCCAGCAGTTACCAGACTAGGCGGGATGAGCAGTTCTTC.

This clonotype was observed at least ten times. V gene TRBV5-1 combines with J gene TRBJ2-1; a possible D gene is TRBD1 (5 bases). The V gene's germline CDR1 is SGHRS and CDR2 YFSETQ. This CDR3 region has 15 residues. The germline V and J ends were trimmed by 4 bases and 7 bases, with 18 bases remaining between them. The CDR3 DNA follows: TGCGCCAGCAGCCTGGACATCCCCCAGGGTAATGAGCAGTTCTTC. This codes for CASSLDIPQGNEQFF.

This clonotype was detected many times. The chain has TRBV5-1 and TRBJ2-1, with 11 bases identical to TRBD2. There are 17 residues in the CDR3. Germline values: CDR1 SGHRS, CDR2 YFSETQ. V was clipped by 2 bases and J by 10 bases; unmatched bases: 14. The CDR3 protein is CASSLKPGTSGGVEQFF. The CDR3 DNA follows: TGCGCCAGCAGCTTAAAGCCCGGGACTAGCGGAGGGGTGGAGCAGTTCTTC.

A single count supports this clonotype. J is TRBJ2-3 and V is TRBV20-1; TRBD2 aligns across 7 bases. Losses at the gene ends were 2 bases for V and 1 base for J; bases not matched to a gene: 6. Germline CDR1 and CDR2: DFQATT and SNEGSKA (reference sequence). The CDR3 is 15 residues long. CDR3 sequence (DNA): TGCAGTGCTAGAAGGGCGGCGGGAGGCACAGATACGCAGTATTTT. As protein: CSARRAAGGTDTQYF.

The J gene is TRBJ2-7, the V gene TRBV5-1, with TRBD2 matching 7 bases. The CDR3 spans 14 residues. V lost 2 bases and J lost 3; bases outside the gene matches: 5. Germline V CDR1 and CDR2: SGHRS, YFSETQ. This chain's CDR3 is CASSFELAYYEQYF. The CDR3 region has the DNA TGCGCCAGCAGCTTTGAACTAGCGTACTACGAGCAGTACTTC.

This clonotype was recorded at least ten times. CDR3 nucleotide sequence: TGTGCCACCACGCCCCTGAACACCGGGGAGCTGTTTTTT. Its protein product is CATTPLNTGELFF. The chain employs TRBV27 and TRBJ2-2; D remains unclear. The V end lost 10 bases, the J end lost 1 base, and 10 bases lay between the germline ends. Per the germline V gene, CDR1 is MNHEY and CDR2 is SMNVEV (reference sequence). There are 13 residues in the CDR3.

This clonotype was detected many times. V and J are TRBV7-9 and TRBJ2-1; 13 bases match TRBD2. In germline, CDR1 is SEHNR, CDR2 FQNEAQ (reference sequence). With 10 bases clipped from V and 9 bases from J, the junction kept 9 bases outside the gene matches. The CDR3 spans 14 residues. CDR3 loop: CATRTSGSFGEQFF. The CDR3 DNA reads TGTGCCACAAGGACTAGCGGGAGTTTTGGTGAGCAGTTCTTC.

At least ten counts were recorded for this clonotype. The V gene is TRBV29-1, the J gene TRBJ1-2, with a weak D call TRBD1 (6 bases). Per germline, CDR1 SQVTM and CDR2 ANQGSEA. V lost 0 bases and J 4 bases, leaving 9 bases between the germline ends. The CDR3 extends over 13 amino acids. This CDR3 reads CSVEDWTAYGYTF. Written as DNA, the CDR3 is TGCAGCGTTGAAGATTGGACAGCCTATGGCTACACCTTC.

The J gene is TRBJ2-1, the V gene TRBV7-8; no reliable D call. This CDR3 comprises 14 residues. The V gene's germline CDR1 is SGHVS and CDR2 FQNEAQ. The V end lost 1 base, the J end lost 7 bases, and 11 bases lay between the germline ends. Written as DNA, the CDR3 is TGTGCCAGCAGCTTAGGGGTAGCAACGAATGAGCAGTTCTTC. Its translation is CASSLGVATNEQFF.

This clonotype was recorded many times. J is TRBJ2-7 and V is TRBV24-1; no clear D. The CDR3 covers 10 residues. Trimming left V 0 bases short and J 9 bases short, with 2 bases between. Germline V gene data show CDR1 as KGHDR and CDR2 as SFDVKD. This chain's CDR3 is CATSDLLQYF. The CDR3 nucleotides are TGTGCCACCAGTGATTTGTTGCAGTACTTC.

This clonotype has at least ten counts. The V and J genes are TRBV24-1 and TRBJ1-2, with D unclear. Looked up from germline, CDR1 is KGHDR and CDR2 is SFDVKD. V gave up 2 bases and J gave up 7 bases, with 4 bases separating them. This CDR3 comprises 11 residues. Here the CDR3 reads CATSDSRGYTF. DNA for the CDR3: TGTGCCACCAGTGATTCTCGTGGCTACACCTTC.

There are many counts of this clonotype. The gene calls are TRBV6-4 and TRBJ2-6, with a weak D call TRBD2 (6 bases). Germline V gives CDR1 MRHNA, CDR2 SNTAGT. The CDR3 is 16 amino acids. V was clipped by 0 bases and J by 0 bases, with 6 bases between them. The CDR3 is CASSDSTSSGANVLTF. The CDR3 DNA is TGTGCCAGCAGTGACTCGACTAGCTCTGGGGCCAACGTCCTGACTTTC.

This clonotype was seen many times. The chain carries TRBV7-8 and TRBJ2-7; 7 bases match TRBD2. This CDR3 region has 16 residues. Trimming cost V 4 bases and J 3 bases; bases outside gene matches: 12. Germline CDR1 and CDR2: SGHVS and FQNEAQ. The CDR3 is CASSSGRWGGNYEQYF. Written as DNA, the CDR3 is TGTGCCAGCAGCTCGGGAAGATGGGGAGGGAACTACGAGCAGTACTTC.

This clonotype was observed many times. The CDR3 reads CASSFFGEVLYF. In DNA form, the CDR3 reads TGCGCCAGCAGCTTTTTTGGGGAAGTCCTGTACTTC. V and J are TRBV5-1 and TRBJ2-7; D gene uncertain. CDR1 is SGHRS and CDR2 is YFSETQ in the germline V gene. This CDR3 spans 12 amino acids. Trimming took off 2 bases at V and 12 bases at J, with 15 bases between the two ends.

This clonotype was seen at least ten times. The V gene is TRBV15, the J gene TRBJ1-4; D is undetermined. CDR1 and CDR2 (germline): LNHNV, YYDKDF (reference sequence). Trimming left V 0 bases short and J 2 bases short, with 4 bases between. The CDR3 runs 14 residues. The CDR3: CATSREQTNEKLFF. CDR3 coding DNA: TGTGCCACCAGCAGAGAACAGACTAATGAAAAACTGTTTTTT.